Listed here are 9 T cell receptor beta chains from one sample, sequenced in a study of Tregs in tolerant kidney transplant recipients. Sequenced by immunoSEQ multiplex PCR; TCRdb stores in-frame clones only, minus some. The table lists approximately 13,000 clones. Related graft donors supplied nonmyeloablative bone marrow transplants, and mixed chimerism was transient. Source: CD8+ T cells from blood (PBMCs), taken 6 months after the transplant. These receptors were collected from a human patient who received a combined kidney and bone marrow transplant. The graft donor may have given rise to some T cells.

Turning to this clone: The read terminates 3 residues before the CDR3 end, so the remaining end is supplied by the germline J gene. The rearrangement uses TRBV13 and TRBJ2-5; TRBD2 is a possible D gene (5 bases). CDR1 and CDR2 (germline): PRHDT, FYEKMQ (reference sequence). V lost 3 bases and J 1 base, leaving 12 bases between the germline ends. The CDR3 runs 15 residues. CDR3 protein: CASSFGPRVQETQYF. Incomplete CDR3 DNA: TGTGCCAGCAGCTTTGGCCCGCGGGTCCAAGAGACC.

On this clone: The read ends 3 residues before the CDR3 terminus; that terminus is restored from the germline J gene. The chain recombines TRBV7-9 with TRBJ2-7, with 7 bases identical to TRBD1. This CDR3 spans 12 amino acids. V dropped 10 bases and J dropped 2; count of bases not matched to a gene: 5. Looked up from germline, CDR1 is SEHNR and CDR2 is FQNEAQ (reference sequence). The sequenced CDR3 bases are TGTGCCACCGGGACAGACACCTACGAG. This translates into CATGTDTYE. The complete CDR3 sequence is CATGTDTYEQYF.

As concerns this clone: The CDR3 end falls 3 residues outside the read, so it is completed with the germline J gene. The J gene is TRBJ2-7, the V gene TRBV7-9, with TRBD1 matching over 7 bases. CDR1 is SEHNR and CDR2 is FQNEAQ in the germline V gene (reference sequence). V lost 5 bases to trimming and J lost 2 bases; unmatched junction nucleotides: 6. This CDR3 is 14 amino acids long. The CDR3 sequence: CASSPRQGAYEQYF. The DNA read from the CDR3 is TGTGCCAGCAGCCCCAGACAGGGAGCCTACGAG.

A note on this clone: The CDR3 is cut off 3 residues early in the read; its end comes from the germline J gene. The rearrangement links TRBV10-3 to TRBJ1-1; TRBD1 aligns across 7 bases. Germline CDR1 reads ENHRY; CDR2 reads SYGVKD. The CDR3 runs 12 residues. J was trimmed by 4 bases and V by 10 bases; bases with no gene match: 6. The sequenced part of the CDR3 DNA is TGTGCCAGGCCCGACAGGGCCACTGAA. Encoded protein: CARPDRATE. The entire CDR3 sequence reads CARPDRATEAFF.

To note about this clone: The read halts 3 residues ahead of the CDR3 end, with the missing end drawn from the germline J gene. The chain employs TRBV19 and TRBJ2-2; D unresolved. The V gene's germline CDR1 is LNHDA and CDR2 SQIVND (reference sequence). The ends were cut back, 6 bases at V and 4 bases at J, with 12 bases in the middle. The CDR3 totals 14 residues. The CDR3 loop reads CASSPRKVTGELFF. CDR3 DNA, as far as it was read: TGTGCCAGTAGCCCCAGAAAGGTCACCGGGGAG.

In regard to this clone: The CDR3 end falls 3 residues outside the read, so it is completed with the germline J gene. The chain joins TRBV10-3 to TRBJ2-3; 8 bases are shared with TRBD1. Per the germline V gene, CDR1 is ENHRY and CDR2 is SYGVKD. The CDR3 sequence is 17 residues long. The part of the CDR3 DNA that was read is TGTGCCATCAGTGAGTGGCCCTTACAGGGGGGCAATCAGCCG. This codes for CAISEWPLQGGNQP. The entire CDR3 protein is CAISEWPLQGGNQPQYF.

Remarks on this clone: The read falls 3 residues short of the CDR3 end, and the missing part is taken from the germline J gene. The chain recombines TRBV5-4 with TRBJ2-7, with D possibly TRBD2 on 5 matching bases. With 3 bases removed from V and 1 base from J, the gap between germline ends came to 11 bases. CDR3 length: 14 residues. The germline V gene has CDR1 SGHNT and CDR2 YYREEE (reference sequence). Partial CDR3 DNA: TGTGCCAGCAGCTGGGAGACGGGGTCCTACGAG. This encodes CASSWETGSYE. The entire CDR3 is CASSWETGSYEQYF.

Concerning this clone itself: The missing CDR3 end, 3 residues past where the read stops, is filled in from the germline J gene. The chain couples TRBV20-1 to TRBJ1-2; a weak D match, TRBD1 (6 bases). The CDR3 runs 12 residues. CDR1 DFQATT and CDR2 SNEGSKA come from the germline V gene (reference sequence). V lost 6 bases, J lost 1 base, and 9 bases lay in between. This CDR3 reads CSAADSNYGYTF. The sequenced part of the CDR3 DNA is TGCAGTGCGGCGGACAGTAACTATGGC.

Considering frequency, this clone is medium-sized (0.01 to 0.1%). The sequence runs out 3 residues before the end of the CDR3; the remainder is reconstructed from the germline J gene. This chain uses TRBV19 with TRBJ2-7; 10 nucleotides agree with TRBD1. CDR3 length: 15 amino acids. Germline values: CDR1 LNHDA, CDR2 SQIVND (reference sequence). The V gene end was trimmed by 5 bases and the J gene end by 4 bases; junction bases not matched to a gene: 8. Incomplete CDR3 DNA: TGTGCCAGTAGTTGGTCGACAGGGGGCGATTACGAG. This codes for CASSWSTGGDYE. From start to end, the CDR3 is CASSWSTGGDYEQYF. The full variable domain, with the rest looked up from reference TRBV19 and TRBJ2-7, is DGGITQSPKYLFRKEGQNVTLSCEQNLNHDAMYWYRQDPGQGLRLIYYSQIVNDFQKGDIAEGYSVSREKKESFPLTVTSAQKNPTAFYLCASSWSTGGDYEQYFGPGTRLTVT.